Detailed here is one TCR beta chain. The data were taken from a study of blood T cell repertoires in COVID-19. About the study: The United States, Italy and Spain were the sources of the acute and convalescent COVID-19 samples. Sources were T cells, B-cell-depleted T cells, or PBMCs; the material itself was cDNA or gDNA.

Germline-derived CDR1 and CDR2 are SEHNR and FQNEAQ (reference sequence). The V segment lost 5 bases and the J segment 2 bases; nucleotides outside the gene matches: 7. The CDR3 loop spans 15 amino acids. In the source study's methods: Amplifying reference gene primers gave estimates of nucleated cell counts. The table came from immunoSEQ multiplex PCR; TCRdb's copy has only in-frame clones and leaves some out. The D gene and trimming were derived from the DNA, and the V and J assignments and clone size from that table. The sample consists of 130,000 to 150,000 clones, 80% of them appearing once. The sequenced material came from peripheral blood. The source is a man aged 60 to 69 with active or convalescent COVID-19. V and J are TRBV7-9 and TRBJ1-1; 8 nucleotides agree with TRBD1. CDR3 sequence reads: CASSGSGGGNTEAFF. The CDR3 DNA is TGTGCCAGCAGCGGGTCAGGGGGCGGTAACACTGAAGCTTTCTTT.